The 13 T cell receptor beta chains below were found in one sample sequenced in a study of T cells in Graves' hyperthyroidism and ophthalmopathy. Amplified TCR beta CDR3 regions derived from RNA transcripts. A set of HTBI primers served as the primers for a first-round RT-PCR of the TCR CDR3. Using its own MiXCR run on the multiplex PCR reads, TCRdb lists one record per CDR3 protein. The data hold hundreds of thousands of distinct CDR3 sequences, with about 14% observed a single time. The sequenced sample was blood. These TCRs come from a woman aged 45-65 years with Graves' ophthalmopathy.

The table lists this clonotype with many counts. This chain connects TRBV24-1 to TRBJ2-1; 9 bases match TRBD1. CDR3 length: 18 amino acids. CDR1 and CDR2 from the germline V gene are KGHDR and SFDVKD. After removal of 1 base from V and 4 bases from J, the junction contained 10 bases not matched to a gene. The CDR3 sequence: CATSDLPGQGNVYNEQFF. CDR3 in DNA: TGTGCCACCAGTGATTTACCGGGACAGGGAAATGTATACAATGAGCAGTTCTTC.

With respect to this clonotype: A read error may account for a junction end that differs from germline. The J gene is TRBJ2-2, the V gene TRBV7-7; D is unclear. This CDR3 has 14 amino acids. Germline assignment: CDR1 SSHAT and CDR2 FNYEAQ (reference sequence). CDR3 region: CASSLIGSTGELFF. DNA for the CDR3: TGTGCTAGCAGCTTGATTGGTAGCACCGGGGAGCTGTTTTTT.

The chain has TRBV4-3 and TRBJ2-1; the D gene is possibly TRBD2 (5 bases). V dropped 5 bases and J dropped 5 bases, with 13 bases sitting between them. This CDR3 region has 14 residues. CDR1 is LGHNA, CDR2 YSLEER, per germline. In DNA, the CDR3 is TGCGCCAGCAGCAACGCAGCGGAAAACAATGAGCAGTTCTTC. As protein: CASSNAAENNEQFF.

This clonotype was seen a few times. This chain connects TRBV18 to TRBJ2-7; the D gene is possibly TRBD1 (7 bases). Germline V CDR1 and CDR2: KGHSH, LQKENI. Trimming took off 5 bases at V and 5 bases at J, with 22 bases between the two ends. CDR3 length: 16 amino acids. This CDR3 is CASSSETGRIAHEQYF. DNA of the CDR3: TGTGCCAGCTCAAGCGAGACAGGGAGGATCGCCCACGAGCAGTACTTC.

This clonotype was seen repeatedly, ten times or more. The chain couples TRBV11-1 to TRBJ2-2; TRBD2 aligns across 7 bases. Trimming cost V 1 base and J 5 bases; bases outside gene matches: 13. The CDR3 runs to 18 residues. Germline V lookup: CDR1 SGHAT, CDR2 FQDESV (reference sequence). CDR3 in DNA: TGTGCCAGCAGCTTAGTGCGAGCAGCGGGAAGAGGTACCGGGGAGCTGTTTTTT. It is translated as CASSLVRAAGRGTGELFF.

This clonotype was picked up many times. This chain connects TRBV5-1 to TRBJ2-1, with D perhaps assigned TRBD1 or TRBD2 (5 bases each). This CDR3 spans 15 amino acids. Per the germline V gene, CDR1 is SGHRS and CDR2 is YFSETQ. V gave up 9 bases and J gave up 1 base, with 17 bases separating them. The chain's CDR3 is CATVPGPLSYNEQFF. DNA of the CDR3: TGCGCCACCGTTCCGGGACCTCTTTCCTACAATGAGCAGTTCTTC.

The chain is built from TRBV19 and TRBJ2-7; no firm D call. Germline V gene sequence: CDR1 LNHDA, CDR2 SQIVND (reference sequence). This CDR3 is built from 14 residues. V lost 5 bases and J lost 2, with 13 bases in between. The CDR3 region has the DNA TGTGCCAGTAGTCTGTGGGGTAGGGCCTACGAGCAGTACTTC. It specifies CASSLWGRAYEQYF.

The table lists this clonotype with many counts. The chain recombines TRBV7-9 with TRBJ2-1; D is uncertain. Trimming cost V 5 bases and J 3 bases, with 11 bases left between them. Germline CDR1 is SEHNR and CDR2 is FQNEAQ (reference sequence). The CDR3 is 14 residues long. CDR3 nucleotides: TGTGCCAGCAGCGCACGTCGGCTCTACAATGAGCAGTTCTTC. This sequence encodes CASSARRLYNEQFF.

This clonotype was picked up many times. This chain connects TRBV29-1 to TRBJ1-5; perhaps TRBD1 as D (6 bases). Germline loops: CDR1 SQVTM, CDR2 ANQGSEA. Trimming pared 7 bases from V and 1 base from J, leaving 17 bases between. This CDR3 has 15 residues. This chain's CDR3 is CSAQTGKGSNQPQHF. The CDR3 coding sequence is TGCAGCGCCCAGACAGGAAAGGGGAGCAATCAGCCCCAGCATTTT. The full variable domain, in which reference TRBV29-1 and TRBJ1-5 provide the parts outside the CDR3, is SAVISQKPSRDICQRGTSLTIQCQVDSQVTMMFWYRQQPGQSLTLIATANQGSEATYESGFVIDKFPISRPNLTFSTLTVSNMSPEDSSIYLCSAQTGKGSNQPQHFGDGTRLSIL.

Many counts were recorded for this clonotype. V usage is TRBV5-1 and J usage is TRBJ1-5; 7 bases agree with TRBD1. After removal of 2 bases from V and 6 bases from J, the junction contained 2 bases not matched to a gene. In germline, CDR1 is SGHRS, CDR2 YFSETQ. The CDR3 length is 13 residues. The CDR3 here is CASSLTGVQPQHF. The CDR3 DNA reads TGCGCCAGCAGCTTAACAGGGGTTCAGCCCCAGCATTTT.

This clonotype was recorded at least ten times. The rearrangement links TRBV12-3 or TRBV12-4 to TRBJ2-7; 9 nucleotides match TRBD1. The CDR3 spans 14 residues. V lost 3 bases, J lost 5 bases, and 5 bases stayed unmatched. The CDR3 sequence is CASSFPNRGHEQYF. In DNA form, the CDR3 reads TGTGCCAGCAGTTTCCCCAACAGGGGGCACGAGCAGTACTTC.

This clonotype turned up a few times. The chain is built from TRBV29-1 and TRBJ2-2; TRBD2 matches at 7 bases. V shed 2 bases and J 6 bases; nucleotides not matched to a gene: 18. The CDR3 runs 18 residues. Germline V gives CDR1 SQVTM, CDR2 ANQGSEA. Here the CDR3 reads CSVERPAGSSGLAGELFF. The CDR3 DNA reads TGCAGCGTTGAACGGCCGGCTGGGAGTAGCGGGTTGGCCGGGGAGCTGTTTTTT.

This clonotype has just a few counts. The chain's CDR3 is CASSLAGTSGSENEQFF. The CDR3 bases are TGTGCCAGCAGCTTAGCCGGGACTAGCGGGAGTGAAAATGAGCAGTTCTTC. This chain links TRBV7-2 with TRBJ2-1; 14 bases align to TRBD2. There are 17 residues in the CDR3. Germline V gene lookup returns CDR1 SGHTA and CDR2 FQGNSA. With V trimmed by 0 bases and J by 7 bases, 5 bases remained unmatched.